This record concerns one T cell receptor beta chain sequence. Its antigen remains unidentified. No base quality information exists; no much larger clone differs at one position. The data belong to a study of blood T cell repertoires in COVID-19 (dated by TCRdb to about 2020). For the study in its entirety: Collaborator samples came from the United States, Italy and Spain and covered acute and convalescent phases of COVID-19. The prospective study material was composed of cDNA or gDNA derived from T cells, B-cell-depleted T cells, or PBMCs. Deeply sampled blood TCRbeta repertoires from subjects exposed to, actively infected with, or recovered from COVID-19 were included in the dataset. The repertoires were made available in a free public database intended to serve as a resource for research on the immune response to SARS-CoV-2. The samples were drawn from the first 160 participants of the ongoing ImmuneRACE study and from roughly 1,300 subjects provided by 6 global collaborators. Sample metadata almost always included a de-identified subject ID, COVID-19 status, age in years and sex. Where HLA class I and class II types were available, the types were taken from metadata supplied by the sample provider, not from assay-based typing. Study-wide findings and limitations: The amount of clinical and demographic metadata varied by source and participant and was provided uncurated.

Participants in the prospective study were aged about 18 to 95 years, lived in approximately 26 United States geographic areas, and enrolled through a virtual design. In the prospective study, cohorts were assigned on the basis of participant-reported clinical history obtained from a screening survey and a study questionnaire. In the prospective study, whole blood, serum and a nasopharyngeal or oropharyngeal swab were collected from each participant by mobile phlebotomists. Prospective study participants could optionally give additional blood draws and questionnaires over a roughly 2-month period. Prospective study blood samples were shipped either frozen or at room temperature before DNA extraction. TCRbeta CDR3 regions were amplified from genomic DNA using the immunoSEQ Assay, a bias-controlled multiplex PCR. For the original study's pipeline: The number of nucleated cells in each sample was estimated from the amplification of reference gene primers within the assay. Sequence reads were collapsed and filtered to measure the absolute abundance of every unique TCRbeta CDR3 rearrangement. Productive Simpson clonality was computed per sample as the square root of Simpson's diversity index over productive rearrangements. TCRdb mirrors the immuneACCESS table, restricted to in-frame sequences. Some clones are absent from its copies; in checked studies, under half trace to an unresolved V gene, and the reason for the others is unknown. The DNA gave D and trimming, while V, J and clone size come from that table. This sample is represented by approximately 260,000 clones; about nine tenths of them were singletons. The biggest ten clones account for 1.2% of the sample.

The germline V gene specifies KGHDR as CDR1 and SFDVKD as CDR2. There are 16 amino acids in the CDR3, from cysteine to phenylalanine inclusive. Kept here is only the CDR3 DNA, which spans 48 bases and is read in frame from base 1. V and J are trimmed by 2 bases and 5 bases, and the gene matches miss 7 bases of the junction. Sequencing was carried out using PBMCs or T cells enriched from blood (not recorded which). This sequence originates from a woman aged 35 to 49 with acute COVID-19. Rearrangement joined TRBV24-1 to TRBJ1-5; TRBD1 matches 8 bases in the middle. The CDR3 region: CATSDSRTGTDQPQHF. The nucleotide sequence is TGTGCCACCAGTGATTCCAGGACAGGGACAGATCAGCCCCAGCATTTT.